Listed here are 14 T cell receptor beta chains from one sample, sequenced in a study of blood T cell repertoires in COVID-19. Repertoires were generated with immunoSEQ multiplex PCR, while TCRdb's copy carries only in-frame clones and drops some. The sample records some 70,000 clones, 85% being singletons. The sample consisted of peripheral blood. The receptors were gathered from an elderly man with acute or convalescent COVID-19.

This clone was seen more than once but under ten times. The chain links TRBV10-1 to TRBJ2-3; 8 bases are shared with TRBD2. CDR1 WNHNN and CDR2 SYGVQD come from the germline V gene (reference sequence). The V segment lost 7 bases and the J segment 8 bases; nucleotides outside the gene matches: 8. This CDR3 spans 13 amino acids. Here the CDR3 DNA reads TGCGCCAGCATGAGAGCGGGAGCGGGTACGCAGTATTTT. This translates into CASMRAGAGTQYF.

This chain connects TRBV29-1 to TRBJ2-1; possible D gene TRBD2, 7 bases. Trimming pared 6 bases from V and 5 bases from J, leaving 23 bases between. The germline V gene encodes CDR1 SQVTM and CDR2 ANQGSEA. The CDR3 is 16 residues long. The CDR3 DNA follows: TGCAGCGTCAATAAGGGGGGGCTAGCGACGAACAATGAGCAGTTCTTC. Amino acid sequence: CSVNKGGLATNNEQFF.

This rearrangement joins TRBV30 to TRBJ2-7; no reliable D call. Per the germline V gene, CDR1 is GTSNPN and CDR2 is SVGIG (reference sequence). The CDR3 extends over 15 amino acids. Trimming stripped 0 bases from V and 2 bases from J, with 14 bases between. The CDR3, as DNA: TGTGCCTGGAGTGTATGGAGAGTAACGGCCTACGAGCAGTACTTC. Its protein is CAWSVWRVTAYEQYF. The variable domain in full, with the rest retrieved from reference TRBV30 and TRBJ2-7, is SQTIHQWPATLVQPVGSPLSLECTVEGTSNPNLYWYRQAAGRGLQLLFYSVGIGQISSEVPQNLSASRPQDRQFILSSKKLLLSDSGFYLCAWSVWRVTAYEQYFGPGTRLTVT.

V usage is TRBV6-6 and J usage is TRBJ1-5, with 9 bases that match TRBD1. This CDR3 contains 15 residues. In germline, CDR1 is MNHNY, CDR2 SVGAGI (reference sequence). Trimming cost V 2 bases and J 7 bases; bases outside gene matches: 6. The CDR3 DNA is TGTGCCAGCAGTTACCCGGGACAGGGAAACCAGCCCCAGCATTTT. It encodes CASSYPGQGNQPQHF.

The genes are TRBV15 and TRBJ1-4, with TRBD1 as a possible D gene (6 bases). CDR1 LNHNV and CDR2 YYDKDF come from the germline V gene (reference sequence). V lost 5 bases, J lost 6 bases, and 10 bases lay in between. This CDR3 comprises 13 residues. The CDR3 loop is CATSGDIYEKLFF. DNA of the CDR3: TGTGCCACCAGCGGGGACATCTATGAAAAACTGTTTTTT.

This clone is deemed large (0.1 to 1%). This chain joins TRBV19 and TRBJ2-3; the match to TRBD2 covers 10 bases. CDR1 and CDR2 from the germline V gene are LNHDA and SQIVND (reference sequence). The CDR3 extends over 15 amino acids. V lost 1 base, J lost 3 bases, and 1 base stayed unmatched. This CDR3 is CASSIGLAGTDTQYF. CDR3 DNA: TGTGCCAGTAGTATAGGACTAGCGGGTACAGATACGCAGTATTTT.

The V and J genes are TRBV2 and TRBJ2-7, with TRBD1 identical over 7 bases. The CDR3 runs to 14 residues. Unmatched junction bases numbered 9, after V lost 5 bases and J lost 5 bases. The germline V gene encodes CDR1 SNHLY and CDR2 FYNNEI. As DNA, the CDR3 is TGTGCCAGCAGTCTGCGACAGGGAAGGGACGAGCAGTACTTC. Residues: CASSLRQGRDEQYF.

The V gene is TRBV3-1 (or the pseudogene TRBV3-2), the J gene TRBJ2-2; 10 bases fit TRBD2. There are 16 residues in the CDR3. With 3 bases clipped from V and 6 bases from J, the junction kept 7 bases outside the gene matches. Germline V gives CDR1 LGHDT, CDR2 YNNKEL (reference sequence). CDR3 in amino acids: CASSQGYLAGAGELFF. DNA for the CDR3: TGTGCCAGCAGCCAGGGATATCTAGCGGGAGCCGGGGAGCTGTTTTTT.

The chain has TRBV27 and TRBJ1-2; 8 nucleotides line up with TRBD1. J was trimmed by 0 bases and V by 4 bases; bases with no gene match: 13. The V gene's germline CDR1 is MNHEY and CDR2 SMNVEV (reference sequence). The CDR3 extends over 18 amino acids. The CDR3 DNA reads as TGTGCCAGCAGTTCGCGGACAGGGTGGGTTCGAACTAACTATGGCTACACCTTC. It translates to CASSSRTGWVRTNYGYTF.

The CDR3 DNA follows: TGTGCCAGCAGCCAAATGGCGGGATTACAACTAACAATGAGGCAGTTCTTC. Its translation is CASSQMAGLQLTMRQFF. This sequence joins TRBV3-1 (or the pseudogene TRBV3-2) and TRBJ2-1; possible D gene TRBD2, 6 bases. The CDR3 covers 17 residues. Germline assignment: CDR1 LGHDT and CDR2 YNNKEL (reference sequence). The ends were cut back, 2 bases at V and 12 bases at J, with 26 bases in the middle.

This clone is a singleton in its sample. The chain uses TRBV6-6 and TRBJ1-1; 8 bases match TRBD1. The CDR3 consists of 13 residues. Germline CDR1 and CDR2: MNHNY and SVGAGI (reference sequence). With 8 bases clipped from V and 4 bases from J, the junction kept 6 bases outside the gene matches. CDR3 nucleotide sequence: TGTGCCAGCTCACGGACAGGGCTCACTGAAGCTTTCTTT. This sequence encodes CASSRTGLTEAFF.

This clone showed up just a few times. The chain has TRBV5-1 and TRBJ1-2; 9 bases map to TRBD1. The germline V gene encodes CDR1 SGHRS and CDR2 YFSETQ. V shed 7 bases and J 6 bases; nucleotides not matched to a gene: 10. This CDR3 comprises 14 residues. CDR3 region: CASGENWDRDGYTF. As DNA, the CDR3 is TGCGCCAGCGGGGAGAATTGGGACAGGGATGGCTACACCTTC. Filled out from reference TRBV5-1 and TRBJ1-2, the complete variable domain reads KAGVTQTPRYLIKTRGQQVTLSCSPISGHRSVSWYQQTPGQGLQFLFEYFSETQRNKGNFPGRFSGRQFSNSRSEMNVSTLELGDSALYLCASGENWDRDGYTFGSGTRLTVV.

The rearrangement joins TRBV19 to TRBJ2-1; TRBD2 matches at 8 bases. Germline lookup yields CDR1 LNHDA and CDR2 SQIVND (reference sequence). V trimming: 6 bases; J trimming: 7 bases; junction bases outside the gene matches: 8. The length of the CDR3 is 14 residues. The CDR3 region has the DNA TGTGCCAGTAGCATACTAGCGGCAAGGAATGAGCAGTTCTTC. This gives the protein CASSILAARNEQFF.

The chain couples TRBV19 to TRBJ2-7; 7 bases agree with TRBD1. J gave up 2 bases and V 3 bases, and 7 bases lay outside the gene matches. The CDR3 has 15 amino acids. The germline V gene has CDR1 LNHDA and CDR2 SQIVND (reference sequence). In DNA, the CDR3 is TGTGCCAGTAGTATTGACAGGGAAGTAGCCTACGAGCAGTACTTC. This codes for CASSIDREVAYEQYF.